This TCR beta chain was sequenced for a study of cytomegalovirus exposure and HLA in healthy donors. Study results and limitations: Being indistinguishable, some V segments were excluded, TRBV6-2 and TRBV6-3 among them.

On this clone itself: Its antigen is unidentified.

The junction had 11 bases not matched to a gene; V was cut back by 2 bases and J by 7 bases. The germline V gene has CDR1 KGHSH and CDR2 LQKENI. The CDR3 totals 16 residues. Primers: 60 Vbeta forward and 13 Jbeta reverse. Sequencing was performed with immunoSEQ multiplex PCR; in TCRdb, only in-frame clones are kept and a portion is missing. The sample has about 140,000 clones; around 83% are singletons. This receptor was obtained from a male donor in good health and CMV-seropositive. Source material: PBMCs. The chain recombines TRBV18 with TRBJ2-1; 7 bases are a match to TRBD2. CDR3 DNA sequence: TGTGCCAGCTCACCAACCCGGGGGGTACCAGGGAATGAGCAGTTCTTC. Translated: CASSPTRGVPGNEQFF.